This record looks at one T cell receptor (beta chain) sequence and its context. No antigen is known for it. No base qualities exist here, and no much larger clone lies one base off it. This entry is derived from a study of PD-L1 blockade in urothelial cancer (dated 2017 in TCRdb). In terms of the full investigation: All patients started therapy in about 2014 and received atezolizumab 1,200 mg intravenously every 3 weeks. About 90% of the 29 patients were identified as males with urothelial cancer of bladder origin, and a prior smoking history was reported by 18 of 29 patients. In the same patients who had TCR sequencing, pretreatment tumors also underwent whole exome sequencing and RNA sequencing. The study, an exploratory multi-omic analysis, examined somatic, immune and clinical correlates of response to PD-L1 blockade with atezolizumab in urothelial cancer. Patients had an ECOG performance status of 0 or 1 and had received between 0 and 3 prior chemotherapy regimens. Pretreatment tumor samples, along with matched peripheral blood serially collected before and after atezolizumab treatment, were subjected to TCR sequencing. Twenty-nine patients had pretreatment blood TCR-seq, approximately 24 had at least one posttreatment blood collection, and approximately 24 had tumor TCR-seq. Durable clinical benefit was achieved by nine patients but not by the remaining 20. Blood samples were analyzed 3 weeks after the start of treatment (second dose) and 6 weeks after the start of treatment. Blood samples gave a median of about 140,000 T cells and 83,000 or so unique TCRs, with a median clonality of approximately 0.078. Durable clinical benefit was defined as a progression-free survival longer than 6 months, and TCR features were additionally tested against progression-free survival and overall survival. The research as a whole found: Because the sample size was small (n ≈ 28) and many of the analyses were exploratory, the results are meant to be hypothesis-generating. A pretreatment peripheral blood TCR clonality below the median was linked to improved progression-free and overall survival. Greater expansion of tumor-associated TCR clones in peripheral blood 3 weeks after the start of treatment was observed in patients with durable benefit (n of about 24, p = 0.022).

In the paper's terms, the time point label means: peripheral blood 6 weeks after treatment start. The cohort comprised 25 to 35 patients with locally advanced or metastatic urothelial carcinoma treated at Memorial Sloan Kettering on a trial protocol. Peripheral blood mononuclear cells were collected pretreatment and during treatment, with between 1 and 8 total time points obtained per patient. The Qiagen DNeasy Blood extraction kit was used to purify genomic DNA from total PBMCs and tumor samples. Collected pretreatment and during treatment, PBMCs were isolated and stored as previously described. Synthetic TCR analog templates were spiked into each PCR to estimate absolute template abundance from read counts. TCRbeta CDR3 regions were amplified from genomic DNA with bias-controlled V and J gene primers using the immunoSEQ assay. Sequencing of rearranged TCRbeta segments was done at approximately 20X coverage. The paper's processing steps were these. Sequencing errors were corrected by clustering, and CDR3s were annotated against IMGT so that V, D and J genes could be assigned. Out-of-frame and stop-codon sequences were excluded, and only productive TCRbeta rearrangements were used in downstream analyses. To compute clonality, Shannon entropy was normalized by the log of the number of unique productive sequences and then subtracted from one. Clones differing between time points or between blood and tumor were identified by Fisher's exact test with Benjamini-Hochberg correction at adjusted p below 0.01. In its TCRdb copy, this immuneACCESS table keeps in-frame sequences only and misses some clones. Where compared with another copy, unresolved V genes explain less than half of these, and the others have no known cause. That table furnishes V, J and clone size, whereas the DNA furnished D and trimming. In this sample the table shows 83,000 or so clones, over 80% of which occur a single time. In total, the top ten clones hold approximately 8.4% of the sample.

The germline V gene (reference sequence) provides CDR1 GTSNPN and CDR2 SVGIG. From cysteine to phenylalanine, the CDR3 is 17 amino acids long. CDR3 DNA is the only sequence kept; it has 51 bases, read in frame from the first base. V loses 2 bases at its end and J loses 2 bases; junction bases beyond the gene matches: 14. The sample consisted of PBMCs, taken around atezolizumab (anti-PD-L1) treatment. This receptor was taken from a man aged 65-85 years with urothelial cancer. The chain links TRBV30 with TRBJ2-5; TRBD2 agrees with 7 junctional bases. The CDR3 loop reads CAWSLSGIVRGQETQYF. The sequenced DNA: TGTGCCTGGAGTCTAAGCGGGATAGTGCGAGGGCAAGAGACCCAGTACTTC.